Detailed here is one T cell receptor beta chain. V trimming: 7 bases; J trimming: 2 bases; junction bases outside the gene matches: 8. The CDR3 is 14 amino acids. Germline V gene data show CDR1 as SNHLY and CDR2 as FYNNEI. The data originate from a study of blood T cell repertoires in COVID-19. In the study overall: The United States, Italy and Spain supplied acute and convalescent COVID-19 samples. Sources were T cells, B-cell-depleted T cells, or PBMCs; the material itself was cDNA or gDNA.

Original data processing: Amplification of reference gene primers was used by the study to estimate nucleated cell counts. Libraries were prepared by immunoSEQ multiplex PCR; TCRdb keeps only in-frame clonotypes and omits some of them. Clone size and the V and J calls come from that table; the DNA yielded D and trimming. The data contain more than 95,000 clones, around four fifths of them singletons. The genes are TRBV2 and TRBJ2-7; 7 bases map to TRBD1. The receptor's source is a man between 60 and 75 years old with acute or convalescent COVID-19. Sequencing was performed on peripheral blood. DNA of the CDR3: TGTGCCAGCATTAAGACAGGGAACACCTACGAGCAGTACTTC. Its translation: CASIKTGNTYEQYF.